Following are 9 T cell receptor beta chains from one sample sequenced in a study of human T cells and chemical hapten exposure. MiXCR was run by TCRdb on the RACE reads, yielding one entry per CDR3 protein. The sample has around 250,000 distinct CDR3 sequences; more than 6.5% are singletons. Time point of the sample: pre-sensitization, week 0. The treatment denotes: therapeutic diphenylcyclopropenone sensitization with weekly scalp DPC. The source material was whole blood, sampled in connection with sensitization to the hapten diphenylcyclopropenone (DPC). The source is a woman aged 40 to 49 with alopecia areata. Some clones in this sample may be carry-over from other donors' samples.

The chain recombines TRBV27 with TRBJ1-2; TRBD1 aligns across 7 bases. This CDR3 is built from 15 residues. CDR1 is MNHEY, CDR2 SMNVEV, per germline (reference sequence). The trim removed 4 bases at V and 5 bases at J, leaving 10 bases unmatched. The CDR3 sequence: CASSYRQGGSYGYTF. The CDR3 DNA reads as TGTGCCAGCAGTTACCGACAGGGAGGTTCGTATGGCTACACCTTC.

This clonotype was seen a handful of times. The CDR3 sequence: CASSRLRARTDTQYF. CDR3 DNA sequence: TGTGCCAGCAGCCGCCTACGCGCCCGCACAGATACGCAGTATTTT. The chain uses TRBV7-2 and TRBJ2-3; D not certain. This CDR3 has 15 residues. Germline CDR1 and CDR2: SGHTA and FQGNSA. The V end lost 5 bases, the J end lost 1 base, and 13 bases lay between the germline ends.

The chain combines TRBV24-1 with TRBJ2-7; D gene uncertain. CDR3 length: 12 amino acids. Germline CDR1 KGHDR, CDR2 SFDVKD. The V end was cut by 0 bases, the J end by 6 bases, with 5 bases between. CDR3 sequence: CATSDLGFEQYF. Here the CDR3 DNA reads TGTGCCACCAGTGATTTGGGGTTCGAGCAGTACTTC.

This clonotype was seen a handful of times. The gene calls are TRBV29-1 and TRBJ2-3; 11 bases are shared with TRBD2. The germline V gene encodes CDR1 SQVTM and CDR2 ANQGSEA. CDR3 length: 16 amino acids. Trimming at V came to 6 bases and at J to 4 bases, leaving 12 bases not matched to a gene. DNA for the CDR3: TGCAGCGTCCGATCACGGGCTAGCGGGAGGTCAGATACGCAGTATTTT. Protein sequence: CSVRSRASGRSDTQYF.

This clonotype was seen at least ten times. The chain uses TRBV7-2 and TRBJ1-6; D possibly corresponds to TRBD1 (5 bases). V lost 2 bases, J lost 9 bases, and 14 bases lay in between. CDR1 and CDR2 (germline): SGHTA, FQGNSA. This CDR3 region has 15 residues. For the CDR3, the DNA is TGTGCCAGCAGCTTAACCAGGGTTCTAAGTTCACCCCTCCACTTT. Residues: CASSLTRVLSSPLHF.

CDR3 sequence: CASSLPPQGAPYEQYF. CDR3 DNA: TGTGCCAGCAGCCTCCCCCCACAGGGGGCACCCTACGAGCAGTACTTC. The chain carries TRBV28 and TRBJ2-7, with 9 bases identical to TRBD1. The CDR3 covers 16 residues. CDR1 is MDHEN and CDR2 is SYDVKM in the germline V gene. Trimming at V came to 6 bases and at J to 2 bases, leaving 11 bases not matched to a gene.

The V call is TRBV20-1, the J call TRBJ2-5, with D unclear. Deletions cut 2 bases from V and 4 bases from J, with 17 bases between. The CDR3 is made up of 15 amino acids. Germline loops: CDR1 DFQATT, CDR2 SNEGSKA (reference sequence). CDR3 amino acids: CSARIRPERIETQYF. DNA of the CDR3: TGCAGTGCTAGAATCCGGCCCGAACGAATAGAGACCCAGTACTTC.

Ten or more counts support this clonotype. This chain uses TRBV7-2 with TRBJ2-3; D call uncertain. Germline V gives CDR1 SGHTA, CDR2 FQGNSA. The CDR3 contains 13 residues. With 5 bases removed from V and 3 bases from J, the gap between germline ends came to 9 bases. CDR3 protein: CASSPPTTDTQYF. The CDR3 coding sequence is TGTGCCAGCAGCCCCCCTACAACAGATACGCAGTATTTT.

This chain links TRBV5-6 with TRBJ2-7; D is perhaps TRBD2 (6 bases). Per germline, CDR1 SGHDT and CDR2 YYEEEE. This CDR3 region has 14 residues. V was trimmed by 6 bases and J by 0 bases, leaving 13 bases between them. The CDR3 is CASTHRDFSYEQYF. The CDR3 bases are TGTGCCAGCACGCACCGGGACTTCTCCTACGAGCAGTACTTC.